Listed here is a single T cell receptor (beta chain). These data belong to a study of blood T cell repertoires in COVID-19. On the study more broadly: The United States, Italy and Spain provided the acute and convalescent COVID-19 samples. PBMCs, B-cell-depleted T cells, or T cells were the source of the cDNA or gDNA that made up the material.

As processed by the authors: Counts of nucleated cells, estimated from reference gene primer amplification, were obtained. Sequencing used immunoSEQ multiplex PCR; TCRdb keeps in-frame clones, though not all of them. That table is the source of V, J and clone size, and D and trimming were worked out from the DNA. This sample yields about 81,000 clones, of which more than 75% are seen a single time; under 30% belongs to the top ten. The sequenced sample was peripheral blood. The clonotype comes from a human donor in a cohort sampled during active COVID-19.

The CDR3, as DNA: TGTGCCAGTAGCACCCGGGACAGGGGAGTTGGCTCACCCCTCCACTTT. The encoded protein is CASSTRDRGVGSPLHF. The chain recombines TRBV19 with TRBJ1-6; 10 nucleotides match TRBD1. Germline CDR1 and CDR2: LNHDA and SQIVND (reference sequence). There are 16 residues in the CDR3. V shed 6 bases, J shed 10 bases, and the junction held 12 bases outside the gene matches.